This TCR beta chain comes out of a study of T cell responses to AZD1222 COVID-19 vaccine. Overall study results and limits: Spike-specific TCR breadth and depth were elevated following two AZD1222 doses. Baseline antibody screening turned up just a handful of seropositive AZD1222 recipients. Most donors were white British and more were female, and clonal diversity was possibly underestimated. Regions left unmutated in variants are reportedly the target of nearly half of spike-specific TCRs.

CDR1 is SGHVS and CDR2 is FQNEAQ in the germline V gene. This CDR3 contains 13 residues. The germline V and J ends were trimmed by 5 bases and 1 base, with 8 bases remaining between them. The assay was immunoSEQ multiplex PCR, and TCRdb's table has in-frame clones only and misses some. The sample consists of roughly 140,000 clones, approximately 90% of them appearing once. Notes on this clone: Its specificity is not known.

The TCR was taken from an adult who had recovered from COVID-19. The specimen comprised peripheral blood, sampled after recovery from COVID-19. This sequence joins TRBV7-8 and TRBJ1-1; D is uncertain. This CDR3 reads CASSPRQNTEAFF. CDR3 coding DNA: TGTGCCAGCAGCCCCAGGCAGAACACTGAAGCTTTCTTT.